The clone carrying this T cell receptor (beta chain) has only one observation. This CDR3 region has 13 residues. Trimming pared 4 bases from V and 0 bases from J, leaving 5 bases between. The germline gives CDR1 SGHDT, CDR2 YYEEEE. Repertoires were generated with immunoSEQ multiplex PCR, while TCRdb's copy carries only in-frame clones and drops some. In the table there are 85,000 to 100,000 clones, 85% to 95% of which are singletons. This entry comes from a study of T cell changes during pregnancy in multiple sclerosis. The sequencing used peripheral blood, collected after pregnancy. The genes are TRBV5-6 and TRBJ1-3; D is uncertain. The TCR was taken from a female donor with multiple sclerosis, enrolled in a pregnancy study. The CDR3 protein is CASSLSSGNTIYF. CDR3 sequence (DNA): TGTGCCAGCAGCCTAAGCTCTGGAAACACCATATATTTT.